The rows below give T cell receptor beta chains drawn from one sample of a study of OX40 agonist ivuxolimab in advanced cancers. Clones were read by immunoSEQ multiplex PCR, and TCRdb kept only the in-frame ones, dropping some. Among 100,000 to 150,000 clones, under 95% were seen once, and the ten largest hold approximately 0.81%. Sample: CD4+ or CD8+ T cells sorted from blood, taken in a trial of the OX40 agonist ivuxolimab. The receptors come from an adult with an advanced solid tumor such as melanoma, head and neck, liver or kidney cancer. The CDR3 runs from the conserved cysteine through the conserved F or W. The order of the fields is D gene, J gene, clone size, V gene, CDR3 protein, CDR3 DNA. The D gene is left open where the match is weak. The size field is filled for only some rows; it gives once, few, many or a size class.

d_call: NA; j_call: TRBJ1-3; clone_size: NA; v_call: TRBV29-1; cdr3_aa: CSAYDGALSGNTIYF; cdr3_nt: TGCAGCGCGTACGACGGAGCTCTCTCTGGAAACACCATATATTTT
d_call: NA; j_call: TRBJ2-3; clone_size: NA; v_call: TRBV19; cdr3_aa: CASSIDLSGGEDTQYF; cdr3_nt: TGTGCCAGTAGTATAGATCTATCCGGGGGTGAAGATACGCAGTATTTT
d_call: NA; j_call: TRBJ2-7; clone_size: many; v_call: TRBV7-2; cdr3_aa: CASSPLMVGGEQYF; cdr3_nt: TGTGCCAGCAGCCCCCTTATGGTGGGTGGCGAGCAGTACTTC
d_call: NA; j_call: TRBJ2-7; clone_size: once; v_call: TRBV4-2; cdr3_aa: CASSQAASDGEQYF; cdr3_nt: TGTGCCAGCAGCCAAGCGGCTAGCGACGGCGAGCAGTACTTC
d_call: NA; j_call: TRBJ2-5; clone_size: NA; v_call: TRBV28; cdr3_aa: CASSSKWSGETQYF; cdr3_nt: TGTGCCAGCAGTTCCAAATGGTCGGGAGAGACCCAGTACTTC
d_call: NA; j_call: TRBJ2-1; clone_size: NA; v_call: TRBV7-2; cdr3_aa: CASSFLFDEQFF; cdr3_nt: TGTGCCAGCAGCTTCCTCTTCGACGAGCAGTTCTTC
d_call: TRBD2; j_call: TRBJ2-1; clone_size: NA; v_call: TRBV15; cdr3_aa: CATSGGLAGGGRYNEQFF; cdr3_nt: TGTGCCACCAGCGGGGGACTAGCGGGAGGAGGGCGGTACAATGAGCAGTTCTTC
d_call: NA; j_call: TRBJ1-5; clone_size: NA; v_call: TRBV19; cdr3_aa: CASSRGGNQPQHF; cdr3_nt: TGTGCCAGTAGTAGGGGGGGGAATCAGCCCCAGCATTTT
d_call: NA; j_call: TRBJ1-1; clone_size: NA; v_call: TRBV30; cdr3_aa: CAWASFGGELNTEAFF; cdr3_nt: TGTGCCTGGGCTAGTTTTGGAGGAGAACTCAACACTGAAGCTTTCTTT
d_call: NA; j_call: TRBJ2-7; clone_size: NA; v_call: TRBV7-9; cdr3_aa: CASSLGPQLGVADEQYF; cdr3_nt: TGTGCCAGCAGCTTAGGTCCCCAGCTGGGTGTGGCGGACGAGCAGTACTTC
d_call: NA; j_call: TRBJ2-2; clone_size: NA; v_call: TRBV27; cdr3_aa: CASSLRDRPSLNTGELFF; cdr3_nt: TGTGCCAGCAGTTTGCGCGACAGGCCCAGCTTGAACACCGGGGAGCTGTTTTTT
d_call: NA; j_call: TRBJ2-1; clone_size: NA; v_call: TRBV19; cdr3_aa: CASSHRVNNEQFF; cdr3_nt: TGTGCCAGTAGCCACAGGGTAAACAATGAGCAGTTCTTC
d_call: NA; j_call: TRBJ2-7; clone_size: NA; v_call: TRBV4-1; cdr3_aa: CASSQQKFLPVTYEQYF; cdr3_nt: TGCGCCAGCAGCCAACAAAAGTTCCTTCCGGTAACCTACGAGCAGTACTTC
d_call: TRBD1; j_call: TRBJ1-1; clone_size: NA; v_call: TRBV11-3; cdr3_aa: CASSLVGQGREAFF; cdr3_nt: TGTGCCAGCAGCTTAGTGGGACAGGGACGTGAAGCTTTCTTT
d_call: NA; j_call: TRBJ2-7; clone_size: NA; v_call: TRBV2; cdr3_aa: CASGPGSLYEQYF; cdr3_nt: TGTGCCAGCGGTCCGGGAAGCCTCTACGAGCAGTACTTC
d_call: TRBD2; j_call: TRBJ2-5; clone_size: NA; v_call: TRBV7-9; cdr3_aa: CASSLSGRTLGETQYF; cdr3_nt: TGTGCCAGCAGCCTTAGCGGGAGAACCCTGGGAGAGACCCAGTACTTC
d_call: TRBD2; j_call: TRBJ2-2; clone_size: NA; v_call: TRBV7-2; cdr3_aa: CASSLVGLAGAATGELFF; cdr3_nt: TGTGCCAGCAGCTTAGTTGGGCTAGCGGGAGCGGCGACCGGGGAGCTGTTTTTT
d_call: NA; j_call: TRBJ2-1; clone_size: NA; v_call: TRBV5-1; cdr3_aa: CASSRPMQEQFF; cdr3_nt: TGCGCCAGCAGCCGACCTATGCAAGAGCAGTTCTTC
d_call: TRBD2; j_call: TRBJ2-3; clone_size: NA; v_call: TRBV28; cdr3_aa: CASSLGREVDTQYF; cdr3_nt: TGTGCCAGCAGCTTGGGGCGGGAGGTAGATACGCAGTATTTT
d_call: NA; j_call: TRBJ2-1; clone_size: once; v_call: TRBV7-3; cdr3_aa: CASSLSASSYNEQFF; cdr3_nt: TGTGCCAGCAGCTTATCGGCTAGCTCCTACAATGAGCAGTTCTTC
d_call: TRBD2; j_call: TRBJ2-2; clone_size: once; v_call: TRBV2; cdr3_aa: CASSDGTSGWNTGELFF; cdr3_nt: TGTGCCAGCAGTGACGGGACTAGCGGATGGAACACCGGGGAGCTGTTTTTT
d_call: TRBD2; j_call: TRBJ2-1; clone_size: once; v_call: TRBV27; cdr3_aa: CASSSTPRDRVRDAGGPSYNEQFF; cdr3_nt: TGTGCCAGCAGTTCAACCCCAAGAGACAGGGTCCGAGATGCGGGAGGGCCTAGCTACAATGAGCAGTTCTTC
d_call: TRBD1; j_call: TRBJ1-6; clone_size: once; v_call: TRBV9; cdr3_aa: CASSRQGDNSPLHF; cdr3_nt: TGTGCCAGCAGCCGACAGGGGGATAATTCACCCCTCCACTTT
d_call: NA; j_call: TRBJ1-3; clone_size: NA; v_call: TRBV9; cdr3_aa: CASSVIGFANTIYF; cdr3_nt: TGTGCCAGCAGCGTTATCGGGTTTGCAAACACCATATATTTT
d_call: NA; j_call: TRBJ2-7; clone_size: NA; v_call: TRBV6-4; cdr3_aa: CASSGGAGYEQYF; cdr3_nt: TGTGCCAGCAGTGGAGGGGCCGGGTACGAGCAGTACTTC
d_call: TRBD1; j_call: TRBJ2-7; clone_size: once; v_call: TRBV5-6; cdr3_aa: CASSLGQPIYEQYF; cdr3_nt: TGTGCCAGCAGCCTGGGACAGCCGATCTACGAGCAGTACTTC
d_call: NA; j_call: TRBJ1-1; clone_size: NA; v_call: TRBV6-1; cdr3_aa: CATHSGDRAFF; cdr3_nt: TGTGCAACGCACTCCGGGGATAGGGCTTTCTTT
d_call: NA; j_call: TRBJ1-1; clone_size: NA; v_call: TRBV25-1; cdr3_aa: CASSGGRGMNTEAFF; cdr3_nt: TGTGCCAGCAGTGGAGGTCGGGGGATGAACACTGAAGCTTTCTTT
d_call: NA; j_call: TRBJ1-4; clone_size: NA; v_call: TRBV5-1; cdr3_aa: CASGSAPGTGNEKLFF; cdr3_nt: TGCGCCAGCGGCTCGGCCCCAGGGACGGGGAATGAGAAACTGTTTTTT
d_call: TRBD1; j_call: TRBJ2-4; clone_size: NA; v_call: TRBV4-1; cdr3_aa: CASSHMTGSLAKNIQYF; cdr3_nt: TGCGCCAGCAGCCATATGACAGGGAGTCTAGCCAAAAACATTCAGTACTTC
d_call: NA; j_call: TRBJ1-2; clone_size: few; v_call: TRBV6-5; cdr3_aa: CASSFGRSGYTF; cdr3_nt: TGTGCCAGCAGTTTTGGGAGGTCCGGCTACACCTTC
d_call: NA; j_call: TRBJ1-2; clone_size: NA; v_call: TRBV27; cdr3_aa: CASRRGQSYTF; cdr3_nt: TGTGCCAGCAGACGGGGGCAAAGCTACACCTTC
d_call: NA; j_call: TRBJ2-1; clone_size: NA; v_call: TRBV11-2; cdr3_aa: CASSLDSGDARGSYNEQFF; cdr3_nt: TGTGCCAGCAGCTTAGACTCGGGGGATGCTAGGGGGTCCTACAATGAGCAGTTCTTC
d_call: NA; j_call: TRBJ2-1; clone_size: NA; v_call: TRBV28; cdr3_aa: CATFSNTNEQFF; cdr3_nt: TGTGCCACCTTCAGCAATACGAATGAGCAGTTCTTC
d_call: NA; j_call: TRBJ1-1; clone_size: NA; v_call: TRBV5-1; cdr3_aa: CASSQLRGRNTEAFF; cdr3_nt: TGCGCCAGCAGCCAATTAAGGGGCCGTAACACTGAAGCTTTCTTT
d_call: NA; j_call: TRBJ1-4; clone_size: NA; v_call: TRBV19; cdr3_aa: CATRLGVNEKLFF; cdr3_nt: TGTGCCACCCGCCTAGGGGTTAATGAAAAACTGTTTTTT
d_call: NA; j_call: TRBJ2-1; clone_size: NA; v_call: TRBV5-1; cdr3_aa: CASSLGQTSSYNEQFF; cdr3_nt: TGCGCCAGCAGCTTAGGACAGACGAGCTCCTACAATGAGCAGTTCTTC
d_call: TRBD1; j_call: TRBJ1-1; clone_size: NA; v_call: TRBV4-3; cdr3_aa: CASSQIQGALDTEAFF; cdr3_nt: TGCGCCAGCAGCCAAATACAGGGGGCCCTCGACACTGAAGCTTTCTTT
d_call: NA; j_call: TRBJ1-1; clone_size: NA; v_call: TRBV18; cdr3_aa: CASSPIEDGEAFF; cdr3_nt: TGTGCCAGCTCACCGATAGAGGACGGTGAAGCTTTCTTT
d_call: NA; j_call: TRBJ1-2; clone_size: NA; v_call: TRBV7-9; cdr3_aa: CASSLDIDGYTF; cdr3_nt: TGTGCCAGCAGCTTGGATATCGATGGCTACACCTTC
d_call: TRBD2; j_call: TRBJ2-1; clone_size: NA; v_call: TRBV29-1; cdr3_aa: CSVSTSGVGQFF; cdr3_nt: TGCAGCGTTTCGACTAGCGGAGTGGGGCAGTTCTTC
d_call: NA; j_call: TRBJ1-5; clone_size: NA; v_call: TRBV6-1; cdr3_aa: CASSEKGRQPQHF; cdr3_nt: TGTGCCAGCAGTGAAAAGGGTCGGCAGCCCCAGCATTTT
d_call: NA; j_call: TRBJ1-5; clone_size: few; v_call: TRBV7-8; cdr3_aa: CASSLGLEQPQHF; cdr3_nt: TGTGCCAGCAGCTTAGGTTTGGAGCAGCCCCAGCATTTT
d_call: NA; j_call: TRBJ1-6; clone_size: NA; v_call: TRBV4-3; cdr3_aa: CASSQDRGANSPLHF; cdr3_nt: TGCGCCAGCAGCCAAGACCGGGGGGCAAATTCACCCCTCCACTTT
d_call: NA; j_call: TRBJ2-3; clone_size: NA; v_call: TRBV18; cdr3_aa: CASSPSATSTDTQYF; cdr3_nt: TGTGCCAGCTCACCTAGCGCGACTAGCACAGATACGCAGTATTTT
d_call: TRBD1; j_call: TRBJ1-1; clone_size: NA; v_call: TRBV18; cdr3_aa: CASSPATGGRSEAFF; cdr3_nt: TGTGCCAGCTCACCGGCGACAGGGGGTCGGTCTGAAGCTTTCTTT
d_call: TRBD1; j_call: TRBJ1-5; clone_size: NA; v_call: TRBV18; cdr3_aa: CASSPMDRGENQPQHF; cdr3_nt: TGTGCCAGCTCTCCAATGGACAGGGGAGAGAATCAGCCCCAGCATTTT
d_call: NA; j_call: TRBJ1-1; clone_size: NA; v_call: TRBV27; cdr3_aa: CASSPWRQMNTEAFF; cdr3_nt: TGTGCCAGCAGTCCCTGGAGACAGATGAACACTGAAGCTTTCTTT